The rows below give T cell receptor beta chains drawn from one sample of a study of blood T cell repertoires in COVID-19. Some clones are missing from TCRdb's copy, which holds only in-frame ones; the method was immunoSEQ multiplex PCR. The sample lists 100,000 or so clones, roughly 86% occurring once. The sample consisted of peripheral blood. The receptors come from a man aged 45 to 65 with active or convalescent COVID-19. Each CDR3 is given with its conserved first and last residue. D genes are given only for firm matches. Clone size is stated in some rows and not others, as once, few, many or a class when expanded.

CASSIDYTQGSGELFF TGTGCCAGTAGTATAGATTATACCCAGGGTTCCGGGGAGCTGTTTTTT TRBV19 NA TRBJ2-2 NA
CASSASGPAQYF TGTGCCAGCAGCGCCTCAGGGCCGGCCCAGTACTTC TRBV7-2 NA TRBJ2-5 NA
CASSRQGAEDSPLHF TGCGCCAGCAGCCGACAGGGGGCCGAAGACTCACCCCTCCACTTT TRBV5-1 TRBD1 TRBJ1-6 NA
CASSLGGQFTDTQYF TGTGCCAGCAGTTTAGGGGGACAGTTCACAGATACGCAGTATTTT TRBV7-2 TRBD1 TRBJ2-3 NA
CASSLGDRYQPQHF TGTGCCAGCAGCTTGGGGGACAGATATCAGCCCCAGCATTTT TRBV5-6 TRBD1 TRBJ1-5 NA
CASSTSVGGVF TGTGCCAGCAGTACCTCCGTCGGGGGAGTCTTC TRBV12-3/TRBV12-4 NA TRBJ2-1 NA
CASGLVLSRTGEEGANTEAFF TGTGCTAGTGGTTTGGTACTTAGTAGGACAGGGGAAGAGGGGGCGAACACTGAAGCTTTCTTT TRBV12-5 TRBD1 TRBJ1-1 few
CSVDTGGGEAFF TGCAGCGTTGATACAGGAGGAGGGGAGGCTTTCTTT TRBV29-1 NA TRBJ1-1 NA
CASSEGLTGRQETQYF TGCGCCAGCAGTGAAGGGTTAACAGGACGTCAAGAGACCCAGTACTTC TRBV10-1 NA TRBJ2-5 NA
CATSDSQGGGTDTQYF TGTGCCACCAGTGATTCACAGGGAGGGGGCACAGATACGCAGTATTTT TRBV24-1 NA TRBJ2-3 once
CASSGILRGTGELFF TGTGCCAGCAGCGGCATTCTTCGAGGGACCGGGGAGCTGTTTTTT TRBV9 NA TRBJ2-2 NA
CASKRGPNYGYTF TGTGCCAGCAAGAGGGGGCCCAACTATGGCTACACCTTC TRBV6-5 TRBD1 TRBJ1-2 NA
CASSPDSVGETQYF TGTGCCAGCTCACCCGATAGTGTTGGAGAGACCCAGTACTTC TRBV18 NA TRBJ2-5 NA
CASSWDRAGANVLTF TGTGCCAGCAGTTGGGACAGGGCTGGGGCCAACGTCCTGACTTTC TRBV7-8 TRBD1 TRBJ2-6 NA
CASSSGTGVFSGANVLTF TGTGCCAGCAGCTCCGGGACAGGGGTCTTCTCTGGGGCCAACGTCCTGACTTTC TRBV5-4 TRBD1 TRBJ2-6 NA
CASSLYGFSGNTIYF TGCGCCAGCAGCTTGTACGGTTTCTCTGGAAACACCATATATTTT TRBV5-1 NA TRBJ1-3 few
CASSYVAGGRETQYF TGTGCCAGCAGTTACGTGGCAGGGGGCCGGGAGACCCAGTACTTC TRBV6-5 TRBD1 TRBJ2-5 NA
CASKRESSGNTIYF TGTGCCAGCAAGAGGGAGAGCTCTGGAAACACCATATATTTT TRBV6-5 NA TRBJ1-3 few
CASRRQMNTEAFF TGTGCCAGCAGGCGACAGATGAACACTGAAGCTTTCTTT TRBV6-6 NA TRBJ1-1 NA
CATSRDRGNSPLHF TGTGCCACCAGCAGAGATCGGGGGAACTCACCCCTCCACTTT TRBV15 NA TRBJ1-6 NA